Given below is one T cell receptor (beta chain) in context. The specificity of this receptor is unknown. Base qualities are not provided; no much larger clone lies one nucleotide away. Mismatch repair deficiency in every enrolled patient was established by polymerase chain reaction or immunohistochemistry. TCR sequencing was carried out for three patients who responded to pembrolizumab therapy. Pembrolizumab PD-1 blockade was prospectively tested in advanced mismatch repair-deficient cancers, regardless of tissue of origin, in the phase II trial. Peripheral blood T cell samples were serially collected before and at multiple times after PD-1 blockade was started. Blood sampling times were expressed in weeks after the first pembrolizumab dose. The library was generated by the immunoSEQ multiplex PCR assay. This immuneACCESS table, as held by TCRdb, lists in-frame sequences with V and J called but not all clones. Of the missing ones, under half trace to an unresolved V gene in checked studies; the others have no known cause. This sample holds more than 90,000 clones; 60% to 85% were observed only once. The biggest ten clones account for about 4.5% of the sample.

This entry is derived from a study of PD-1 blockade in mismatch repair-deficient tumors (dated 2017 in TCRdb). Regarding the study in general: Between September 2013 and late 2016, the trial enrolled 65 to 95 consecutive patients with around 11 types of mismatch repair-deficient cancer, all of whom had received prior treatment and were progressing. Deep sequencing of TCR CDR3 regions was used to track tumor-associated T cell clones in peripheral blood of patients responding to PD-1 blockade.

The study at large found these results: Clones residing in the tumor, which were often undetectable in blood before treatment, expanded quickly after pembrolizumab and then contracted, generally before radiologic responses.

Including cysteine and phenylalanine, the CDR3 has 13 amino acids. This entry keeps only the CDR3 DNA: 39 bases, framed from base 1. V drops 4 bases and J drops 2 bases, leaving 7 bases in between. The germline V gene encodes CDR1 LNHDA and CDR2 SQIVND (reference sequence). The chain is made from TRBV19 and TRBJ2-3; TRBD2 is possibly the D segment (5 matching bases). The TCR was taken from an adult with mismatch repair-deficient cancer. The starting material was peripheral blood, obtained just over 59 weeks after starting pembrolizumab. CDR3 loop: CASSREYTDTQYF. The bases are TGTGCCAGTAGTAGGGAGTACACAGATACGCAGTATTTT.